This T cell receptor (beta chain) was recorded in a study of T-cell memory formation after mild COVID-19. General study results and limits: Day 15 to 85 contracting clones showed balanced CD4/CD8; later expanders leaned CD4+. Still unconfirmed is whether the second-wave clones peaking on day 37 recognized SARS-CoV-2.

TCRdb analysed the 5' RACE reads with MiXCR anew, one entry per CDR3 protein. Of around 530,000 distinct CDR3 sequences listed, 20% to 25% were seen once; the top ten hold approximately 8%. From germline, CDR1 is SEHNR and CDR2 FQNEAQ (reference sequence). V lost 0 bases to trimming and J lost 7 bases, with 13 bases between them. The CDR3 sequence is 14 residues long. Details on this clonotype: Its cognate antigen is unknown.

The receptor's source is an adult woman who had mild COVID-19 (a few samples of this study predate the infection). Cell type and time point are not known. This sequence joins TRBV7-9 and TRBJ2-7, with a possible D match to TRBD1 (6 bases). Source material: PBMCs or a T cell subset sorted from them (not recorded which). The chain's CDR3 is CASSLALQGSEQYF. Written as DNA, the CDR3 is TGTGCCAGCAGCTTAGCGCTCCAGGGGAGTGAGCAGTACTTC. Looking up the rest from reference TRBV7-9 and TRBJ2-7 gives the full variable domain: DTGVSQNPRHKITKRGQNVTFRCDPISEHNRLYWYRQTLGQGPEFLTYFQNEAQLEKSRLLSDRFSAERPKGSFSTLEIQRTEQGDSAMYLCASSLALQGSEQYFGPGTRLTVT.